Reported below is one T cell receptor beta chain. Antigen: not known. TCRdb's table, derived via immunoSEQ multiplex PCR, lists solely in-frame clones and lacks some. The sample shows 120,000 or so clones, 75% to 95% of them seen only once. This sample was taken from a study of T cell responses to AZD1222 COVID-19 vaccine. Study-level results: An increase in Spike-specific TCR breadth and depth was observed after two AZD1222 doses. The donor group comprised mostly white British people and more females; the analysis possibly underestimated clonal diversity.

The TCR sequence derives from an adult in good health. Sequenced here: peripheral blood, sampled on day 0 of AZD1222 vaccination.

This CDR3 reads CASSYGWQADYEQYF. CDR3 bases: TGTGCCAGCAGTTACGGATGGCAGGCGGACTACGAGCAGTACTTC. This rearrangement joins TRBV6-5 to TRBJ2-7; unclear D gene. The CDR3 loop spans 15 amino acids. Deletions cut 2 bases from V and 3 bases from J, with 14 bases between. Germline V lookup: CDR1 MNHEY, CDR2 SVGAGI.